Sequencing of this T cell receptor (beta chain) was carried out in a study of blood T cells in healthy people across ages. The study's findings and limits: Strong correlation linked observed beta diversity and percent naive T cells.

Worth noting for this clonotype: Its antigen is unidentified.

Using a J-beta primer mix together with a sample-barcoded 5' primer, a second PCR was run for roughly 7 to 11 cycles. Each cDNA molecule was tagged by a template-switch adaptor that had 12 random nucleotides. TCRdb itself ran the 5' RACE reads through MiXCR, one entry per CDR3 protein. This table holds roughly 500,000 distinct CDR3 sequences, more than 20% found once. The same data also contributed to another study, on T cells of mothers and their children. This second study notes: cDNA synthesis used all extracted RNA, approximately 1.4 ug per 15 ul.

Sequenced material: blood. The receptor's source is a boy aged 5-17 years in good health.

This chain's CDR3 is CASSLRARASSGANVLTF. The CDR3 nucleotides are TGTGCCAGCAGCTTACGGGCCAGGGCCAGTTCTGGGGCCAACGTCCTGACTTTC. This chain connects TRBV7-2 to TRBJ2-6, with D perhaps TRBD1 (5 bases). This CDR3 comprises 18 residues. Germline CDR1 and CDR2: SGHTA and FQGNSA. The germline V and J ends were trimmed by 2 bases and 1 base, with 15 bases remaining between them.